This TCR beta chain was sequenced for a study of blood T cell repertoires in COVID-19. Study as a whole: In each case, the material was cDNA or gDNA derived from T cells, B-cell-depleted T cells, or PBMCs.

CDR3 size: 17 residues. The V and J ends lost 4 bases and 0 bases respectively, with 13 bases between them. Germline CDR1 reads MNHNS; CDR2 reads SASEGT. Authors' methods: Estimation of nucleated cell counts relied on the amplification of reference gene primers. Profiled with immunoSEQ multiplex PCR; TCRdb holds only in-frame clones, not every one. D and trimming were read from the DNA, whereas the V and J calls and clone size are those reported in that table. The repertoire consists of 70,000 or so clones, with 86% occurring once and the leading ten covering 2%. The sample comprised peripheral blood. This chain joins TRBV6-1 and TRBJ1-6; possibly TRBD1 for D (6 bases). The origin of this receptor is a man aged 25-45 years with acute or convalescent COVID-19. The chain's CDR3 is CASSVGHQSSYNSPLHF. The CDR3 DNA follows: TGTGCCAGCAGTGTGGGACACCAGAGCTCCTATAATTCACCCCTCCACTTT.